A selection of T cell receptor beta chains follows, all from one sample in a study of blood T cells in healthy people across ages. TCRdb redid the calling of the 5' RACE reads with MiXCR, one entry per CDR3 protein. The data hold some 1,800,000 distinct CDR3 sequences, with about two fifths observed a single time. Sequenced sample: blood. The receptors originated from a human donor in good health. CDR3s include the opening cysteine and the closing phenylalanine or tryptophan. D genes are given only for firm matches. The size entry is marked missing in some rows and otherwise reads once, few, many or a size class.

TRBJ2-1 | TRBV4-1 | TRBD2 | . | TGCGCCAGCAGCCAAGAACCTAGCGGGGGCTTCGATGAGCAGTTCTTC | CASSQEPSGGFDEQFF
TRBJ2-3 | TRBV15 | . | once | TGTGCCACCAGCAGAGACAGAGAATACACAGATACGCAGTATTTT | CATSRDREYTDTQYF
TRBJ1-1 | TRBV25-1 | . | few | TGTGCCAGCAGTGAATATTTTCCAGGGATTGATAATGAGAGCACTGAAGCTTTCTTT | CASSEYFPGIDNESTEAFF
TRBJ2-1 | TRBV19 | TRBD2 | few | TGTGCCAGTAGTATCGGGCGGGGGGGCGGTGAGCAGTTCTTC | CASSIGRGGGEQFF
TRBJ1-1 | TRBV9 | . | once | TGTGCCAGCAGCTCTCCTGACACCCAGAACACTGAAGCTTTCTTT | CASSSPDTQNTEAFF
TRBJ2-7 | TRBV27 | TRBD2 | . | TGTGCCAGCAGCACGCGGGGGACCTACGAGCAGTACTTC | CASSTRGTYEQYF
TRBJ2-7 | TRBV11-1 | . | . | TGTGCCAGCAGCTTTAGCTTCGGCGGCGAGCAGTACTTC | CASSFSFGGEQYF
TRBJ1-1 | TRBV20-1 | . | . | TGCAGTGCCACACAGGGCCTCGGCACTGAAGCTTTCTTT | CSATQGLGTEAFF
TRBJ1-1 | TRBV5-1 | . | . | TGCGCCAGCAGCCCCGACAGTCCTGCGGAAGCTTTCTTT | CASSPDSPAEAFF
TRBJ1-1 | TRBV4-3 | TRBD1 | . | TGCGCCAGCAGCCCCGGACAGGGGATGTACTACACTGAAGCTTTCTTT | CASSPGQGMYYTEAFF
TRBJ1-2 | TRBV28 | . | many | TGTGCCAGCAGCCGGGACAACTATGGCTACACCTTC | CASSRDNYGYTF
TRBJ2-5 | TRBV5-1 | TRBD2 | . | TGCGCCAGCAGCCGGGGGGAGGTTCAAGAGACCCAGTACTTC | CASSRGEVQETQYF